This is a list of T cell receptor beta chains from one sample in a study of early T cells in non-severe SARS-CoV-2 infection. One entry per CDR3 protein, called by TCRdb with MiXCR from the 5' RACE reads. This sample has 100,000 to 130,000 distinct CDR3 sequences, with 12% found just once. Sequenced input: whole blood. The receptor set was obtained from an adult who was a healthcare worker with PCR-confirmed SARS-CoV-2 infection or an uninfected control (not recorded which). The CDR3 runs from the conserved cysteine through the conserved F or W. The D gene is left open where the match is weak. Where a row states a size, it is once, few, many or the class of an expanded clone; other rows omit it.

clone_size | j_call | v_call | cdr3_length | d_call | cdr3_aa | cdr3_nt
. | TRBJ2-7 | TRBV7-9 | 16 | TRBD2 | CASNPIAGGLAYEQYF | TGTGCCAGCAACCCAATAGCGGGAGGCCTAGCGTACGAGCAGTACTTC
few | TRBJ2-5 | TRBV3-1 | 15 | . | CASSQGGAPGETQYF | TGTGCCAGCAGCCAAGGGGGGGCCCCCGGAGAGACCCAGTACTTC
many | TRBJ1-1 | TRBV18 | 15 | . | CASSPRQGMNTEAFF | TGTGCCAGCTCACCACGGCAGGGGATGAACACTGAAGCTTTCTTT
few | TRBJ2-1 | TRBV5-4 | 13 | . | CASSSGLTNEQFF | TGTGCCAGCAGCTCGGGTCTTACCAATGAGCAGTTCTTC
few | TRBJ2-4 | TRBV9 | 15 | TRBD2 | CASSQGSGKGNIQYF | TGTGCCAGCAGCCAAGGTAGCGGGAAGGGAAACATTCAGTACTTC
few | TRBJ1-1 | TRBV29-1 | 12 | . | CSGAGMNTEAFF | TGCAGCGGGGCGGGGATGAACACTGAAGCTTTCTTT
. | TRBJ1-5 | TRBV5-1 | 15 | . | CASSLGDTSNQPQHF | TGCGCCAGCAGCTTGGGGGACACTAGCAATCAGCCCCAGCATTTT
. | TRBJ1-1 | TRBV6-5 | 14 | . | CASSTPRTPTEAFF | TGTGCCAGCAGTACACCTCGGACGCCTACTGAAGCTTTCTTT
. | TRBJ2-3 | TRBV6-5 | 15 | . | CASSLQDRFTDTQYF | TGTGCCAGCAGTCTTCAAGACAGATTCACAGATACGCAGTATTTT
many | TRBJ2-5 | TRBV29-1 | 12 | . | CSVDGETETQYF | TGCAGCGTTGATGGGGAAACAGAGACCCAGTACTTC
many | TRBJ2-7 | TRBV7-9 | 12 | . | CASSTQSNEQYF | TGTGCCAGCAGCACACAATCCAACGAGCAGTACTTC
many | TRBJ2-5 | TRBV7-8 | 13 | . | CASSIDLQETQYF | TGTGCCAGCAGCATAGACTTGCAAGAGACCCAGTACTTC
few | TRBJ1-1 | TRBV18 | 14 | TRBD1 | CASSPGTGGNEAFF | TGTGCCAGCTCCCCCGGGACAGGGGGGAATGAAGCTTTCTTT